The present TCR beta chain was sequenced within a study of response to subunit inactivated influenza vaccine. General study points: Each seasonal influenza vaccination recruits few new T cells, the authors suggested.

The CDR3 length is 12 residues. V lost 8 bases, J lost 4 bases, and 8 bases lay in between. CDR1 and CDR2 from the germline V gene are LNHNV and YYDKDF (reference sequence). This clonotype was counted at least ten times. Its matching antigen is unknown. From the RT-PCR reads, TCRdb called clonotypes with MiXCR, one entry per CDR3 protein. The sample holds 500,000 to 600,000 distinct CDR3 sequences, 14% seen once. The origin of this receptor is a man between 50 and 59 years old who received an inactivated influenza vaccine. The specimen was PBMCs from blood, collected 11 to 12 days after vaccination. The rearrangement uses TRBV15 and TRBJ2-2; D is unresolved. This CDR3 reads CATSRSTGELFF. The DNA for the CDR3 is TGTGCCACCTCCAGGAGCACCGGGGAGCTGTTTTTT.